A selection of T cell receptor beta chains follows, all from one sample in a study of blood T cell repertoires in COVID-19. The repertoire was sequenced with immunoSEQ multiplex PCR; TCRdb's copy has only in-frame clones and lacks some. In the table there are around 25,000 clones, about 76% of which are singletons. The sample taken for sequencing was peripheral blood. Every receptor here comes from a man between 65 and 85 years old with acute or convalescent COVID-19. Each CDR3 is given with its conserved first and last residue. The order of the fields is V gene, clone size, D gene, J gene, CDR3 DNA, CDR3 protein. The D gene is left open where the match is weak. Where a row states a size, it is once, few, many or the class of an expanded clone; other rows omit it.

>TRBV5-6|.|.|TRBJ2-2
TGTGCCATGCACAGGTGGGGCGCCGGGGAGCTGTTTTTT
CAMHRWGAGELFF
>TRBV19|.|.|TRBJ1-3
TGTGCCAGTAGTATCAGGGGCAGGGACGGCTCTGGAAACACCATATATTTT
CASSIRGRDGSGNTIYF
>TRBV4-1|medium-sized|TRBD2|TRBJ2-3
TGCGCCAGCAGCCAACGAGGACTAGCTACTTCAGATACGCAGTATTTT
CASSQRGLATSDTQYF
>TRBV5-6|once|TRBD1|TRBJ1-2
TGTGCCAGCAGCTTGAGTTTGAGGACAGGGGGCTACACCTTC
CASSLSLRTGGYTF
>TRBV11-2|.|.|TRBJ2-7
TGTGCCAGCAGCTTATCCGGACTATCTCGCGAGCAGTACTTC
CASSLSGLSREQYF
>TRBV27|.|TRBD2|TRBJ2-3
TGTGCCAGCAGTTCCCCGAGGACTAGCGGGAGTGGAGATACGCAGTATTTT
CASSSPRTSGSGDTQYF
>TRBV9|.|TRBD1|TRBJ1-4
TGTGCCAGCAGCCGGACAGGGAATGAAAAACTGTTTTTT
CASSRTGNEKLFF
>TRBV6-5|.|TRBD1|TRBJ1-6
TGTGCCAGCAGGCTTTCAGGGGGCAGTTCACCCCTCCACTTT
CASRLSGGSSPLHF
>TRBV7-9|.|.|TRBJ1-1
TGTGCCAGCAGCTTAGCACCGGGGTTTCAGTTGAACACTGAAGCTTTCTTT
CASSLAPGFQLNTEAFF
>TRBV12-5|.|TRBD1|TRBJ1-1
TGTGCTAGTGGTTCCCGGGACAGGGGACGTGAAGCTTTCTTT
CASGSRDRGREAFF
>TRBV11-2|.|.|TRBJ2-3
TGTGCCAGCAGCTTAGATCAAAAAGATACGCAGTATTTT
CASSLDQKDTQYF
>TRBV19|.|TRBD2|TRBJ2-5
TGTGCCAGTAGTAGCGGGGGGGCCGGGAGTGAGACCCAGTACTTC
CASSSGGAGSETQYF
>TRBV6-2/TRBV6-3|few|.|TRBJ1-2
TGTGCCAGCAGTACCCTGGGCGTCCCGGGGGGCTACACCTTC
CASSTLGVPGGYTF
>TRBV30|.|TRBD1|TRBJ1-1
TGTGCCTGGCAGGACAGGGGATGGACTGAAGCTTTCTTT
CAWQDRGWTEAFF
>TRBV7-2|.|TRBD2|TRBJ2-1
TGTGCCAGCAGCTTTATAGCGGGAGTCTACAATGAGCAGTTCTTC
CASSFIAGVYNEQFF
>TRBV19|few|TRBD1|TRBJ1-2
TGTGCCAGTAGTACCCCCTTACGACGGGACAGGGGAAACTATGGCTACACCTTC
CASSTPLRRDRGNYGYTF
>TRBV29-1|.|.|TRBJ1-2
TGCAGCGTTGTTTCAGGGGCCCAGGGTACAAGGGGCTACACCTTC
CSVVSGAQGTRGYTF
>TRBV10-3|.|.|TRBJ2-5
TGTGCCATCAGGGAGGAGGAGACCCAGTACTTC
CAIREEETQYF
>TRBV6-6|.|.|TRBJ2-1
TGTGCCAGCAGTTACTATGACCCTAGCGTGCGGGAGCAGTTCTTC
CASSYYDPSVREQFF
>TRBV19|.|.|TRBJ1-3
TGTGCCAGTACCTCCGTGGGAGCTGGAAACACCATATATTTT
CASTSVGAGNTIYF
>TRBV27|.|.|TRBJ2-4
TGTGCCAGCAGTTTATCGCCTGAGGGTAGGGGGGCCAAAAACATTCAGTACTTC
CASSLSPEGRGAKNIQYF
>TRBV5-5|.|.|TRBJ1-1
TGTGCCAGCAGCTTTGAGTTGAGTTACACTGAAGCTTTCTTT
CASSFELSYTEAFF
>TRBV19|.|.|TRBJ1-1
TGTGCCAGTAGCCCTTTACAGGGAATGAACACTGAAGCTTTCTTT
CASSPLQGMNTEAFF
>TRBV25-1|few|TRBD1|TRBJ2-3
TGTGCCAGCAGTGAAATGAGGGACAGGGACCGAGGGACACATACGCAGTATTTT
CASSEMRDRDRGTHTQYF
>TRBV7-2|.|.|TRBJ2-1
TGTGCCAGCAGCTTAGTATCCTACAATGAGCAGTTCTTC
CASSLVSYNEQFF
>TRBV6-2/TRBV6-3|.|TRBD2|TRBJ2-5
TGTGCCAGCAGTGGGACTAGCGGGAGGGCCGGAGAGGAGACCCAGTACTTC
CASSGTSGRAGEETQYF
>TRBV5-5|once|.|TRBJ2-1
TGTGCCAGCAGGATGGGAGGGGGTAATGAGCAGTTCTTC
CASRMGGGNEQFF
>TRBV29-1|.|.|TRBJ2-5
TGCAGCGTTGAAGATCTGGGGGGGCTGGAGACCCAGTACTTC
CSVEDLGGLETQYF
>TRBV16|once|TRBD1|TRBJ1-2
TGTGCCAGCAGCCACCTTGGGACAGAACATGGCTACACCTTC
CASSHLGTEHGYTF
>TRBV9|.|.|TRBJ1-5
TGTGCCAGTTCCCGGACAGACCTTAGCAATCAGCCCCAGCATTTT
CASSRTDLSNQPQHF
>TRBV4-1|.|TRBD2|TRBJ2-7
TGCGCCAGCAGCCAAGATGGACTAGACGACGAGCAGTACTTC
CASSQDGLDDEQYF
>TRBV4-1|.|.|TRBJ2-2
TGCGCCAGCAGCGGCGGTTGGGGGCGCGGCGGGGAGCTGTTTTTT
CASSGGWGRGGELFF
>TRBV19|.|TRBD1|TRBJ2-4
TGTGCCAGTAGTATTGGGGACAGGGGAGCCAAAAACATTCAGTACTTC
CASSIGDRGAKNIQYF
>TRBV2|.|.|TRBJ2-1
TGTGCCAGCGGCAGAAATGAGCAGTTCTTC
CASGRNEQFF
>TRBV29-1|.|.|TRBJ1-1
TGCAGCGTCCGGGGGGGCCTGAACACTGAAGCTTTCTTT
CSVRGGLNTEAFF
>TRBV19|few|TRBD1|TRBJ2-2
TGTGCCAGTAGTTCCCGACAGGGGGGGACCGGGGAGCTGTTTTTT
CASSSRQGGTGELFF
>TRBV12-2|.|.|TRBJ2-6
TGTGCAAGTCGCTTAGGGTGCCGGGAGCCTGGGGCCAACGTCCTGACTTTC
CASRLGCREPGANVLTF
>TRBV6-2/TRBV6-3|.|.|TRBJ2-2
TGTGCCAGCAGTGTCGGGGGTGCCGGGGAGCTGTTTTTT
CASSVGGAGELFF
>TRBV6-4|.|TRBD1|TRBJ2-1
TGTGCCAGCAGTGTCTATGGGACAGGGTCCTACAATGAGCAGTTCTTC
CASSVYGTGSYNEQFF
>TRBV4-2|.|.|TRBJ2-7
TGTGCCAGCAGCCAAGCGGCGGGGACCTCCTACGAGCAGTACTTC
CASSQAAGTSYEQYF
>TRBV19|.|.|TRBJ2-7
TGTGCCAGTAGTGCCCCCCGTGGGGGAGGCCACGAGCAGTACTTC
CASSAPRGGGHEQYF
>TRBV30|.|TRBD1|TRBJ2-7
TGTGCCTGGACTCTAAGGGGACAGGGGCGAGACGAGCAGTACTTC
CAWTLRGQGRDEQYF
>TRBV27|once|TRBD1|TRBJ1-5
TGTGCCAGCAGCCTACAGGGGCGGCAGCCCCAGCATTTT
CASSLQGRQPQHF
>TRBV7-7|once|.|TRBJ2-5
TGTGCTAGCAGCCTCGCCTTTAGGGGCAGGGGGGCCCAAGAGACCCAGTACTTC
CASSLAFRGRGAQETQYF
>TRBV19|.|TRBD1|TRBJ1-1
TGTGCCAGTAGTGCCCGGACAGGGTTACCGGGGAACACTGAAGCTTTCTTT
CASSARTGLPGNTEAFF
>TRBV7-9|.|.|TRBJ1-1
TGTGCCAGCAGCTTGGCTCAGGGGAACACTGAAGCTTTCTTT
CASSLAQGNTEAFF
>TRBV19|once|TRBD1|TRBJ1-6
TGTGCCAGTAGCGGACAGGGCTCTTCCTATTCACCCCTCCACTTT
CASSGQGSSYSPLHF
>TRBV19|.|.|TRBJ2-3
TGTGCCAGTAGTATATCGGGATTCACAGATACGCAGTATTTT
CASSISGFTDTQYF
>TRBV29-1|.|TRBD2|TRBJ2-1
TGCAGCGTTGTCCTAGCGGGGAATATTTTCAATGAGCAGTTCTTC
CSVVLAGNIFNEQFF
>TRBV5-1|.|.|TRBJ2-1
TGCGCCAGCAGTAGCGAGATCCCCTACAATGAGCAGTTCTTC
CASSSEIPYNEQFF